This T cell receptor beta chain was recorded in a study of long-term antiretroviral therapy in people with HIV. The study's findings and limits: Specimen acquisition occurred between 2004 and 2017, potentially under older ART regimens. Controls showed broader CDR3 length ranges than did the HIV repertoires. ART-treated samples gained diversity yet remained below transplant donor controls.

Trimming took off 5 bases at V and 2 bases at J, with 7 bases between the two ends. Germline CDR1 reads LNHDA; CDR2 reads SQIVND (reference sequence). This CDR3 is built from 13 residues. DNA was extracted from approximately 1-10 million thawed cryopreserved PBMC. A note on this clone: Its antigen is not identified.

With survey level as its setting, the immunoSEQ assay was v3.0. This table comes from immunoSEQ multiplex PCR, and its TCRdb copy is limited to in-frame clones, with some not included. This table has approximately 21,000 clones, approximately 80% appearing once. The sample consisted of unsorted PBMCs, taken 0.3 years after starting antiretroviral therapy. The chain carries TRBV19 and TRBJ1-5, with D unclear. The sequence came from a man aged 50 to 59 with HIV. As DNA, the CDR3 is TGTGCCAGTAGTTCATCCCGCAATCAGCCCCAGCATTTT. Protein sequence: CASSSSRNQPQHF.